Below, 27 T cell receptor beta chains from the same sample are listed, as sequenced in a study of blood T cell repertoires in COVID-19. TCRdb's table, derived via immunoSEQ multiplex PCR, lists solely in-frame clones and lacks some. The table shows about 28,000 clones, with 93% occurring only once. The source material was peripheral blood. The receptors shown here come from a woman in her sixties or seventies with COVID-19, enrolled during active disease.

The rearrangement links TRBV11-1 to TRBJ1-2; perhaps TRBD1 as D (5 bases). With 1 base removed from V and 4 bases from J, the gap between germline ends came to 10 bases. Germline loops: CDR1 SGHAT, CDR2 FQDESV (reference sequence). The CDR3 is 14 amino acids. The CDR3 nucleotides read TGTGCCAGCAGCTTAGATGGGGCTCCCTATGGCTACACCTTC. It yields the protein CASSLDGAPYGYTF.

The chain recombines TRBV21-1 with TRBJ2-3; the table's D call of TRBD2 was not tested on the DNA. TRBV21-1 represents a pseudogene. This CDR3 is built from 14 residues. As DNA, the CDR3 is TGTGCCAGCAGAAGGACGGGAGGCAAAGATACGCAGTATTTT. This translates into CASRRTGGKDTQYF.

This rearrangement joins TRBV20-1 to TRBJ1-1; tentatively, D is TRBD1 (6 bases). The V and J ends lost 3 bases and 5 bases respectively, with 10 bases between them. The CDR3 is 12 amino acids. CDR1 is DFQATT and CDR2 is SNEGSKA in the germline V gene (reference sequence). The CDR3: CSASGQRTEAFF. CDR3 DNA: TGCAGTGCTAGTGGACAGAGAACTGAAGCTTTCTTT.

Worth noting for this clone: An end of the junction differs from the germline gene, which may be a read error. V usage is TRBV9 and J usage is TRBJ2-1, with 7 bases that match TRBD2. CDR3 length equals 16 residues. Germline V gives CDR1 SGDLS, CDR2 YYNGEE. The CDR3, as DNA: TGTGCCAGCAGCCTAGGACCTAGCGGCTCCTACAATGATCAGTTCTTC. Residues: CASSLGPSGSYNDQFF.

The chain is built from TRBV27 and TRBJ2-1, with D maybe TRBD2 (6 bases). CDR3 length: 14 amino acids. Trimming removed 2 bases at V and 4 bases at J, with 9 bases between. CDR1 MNHEY and CDR2 SMNVEV come from the germline V gene (reference sequence). CDR3 sequence (DNA): TGTGCCAGCAGTTTAGGACTACAATACAATGAGCAGTTCTTC. It specifies CASSLGLQYNEQFF.

The genes are TRBV5-5 and TRBJ2-7; possible D gene TRBD1, 6 bases. The V end lost 4 bases, the J end lost 2 bases, and 10 bases lay between the germline ends. The CDR3 sequence is 13 residues long. The germline gives CDR1 SGHKS, CDR2 YYEKEE (reference sequence). CDR3 residues: CASSQDSTYEQYF. In DNA, the CDR3 is TGTGCCAGCAGCCAGGACAGCACCTACGAGCAGTACTTC.

This chain uses TRBV5-1 with TRBJ2-3, with TRBD1 identical over 9 bases. V shed 4 bases, J shed 2 bases, and the junction held 8 bases outside the gene matches. Germline assignment: CDR1 SGHRS and CDR2 YFSETQ. The length of the CDR3 is 16 residues. The CDR3 region has the DNA TGCGCCAGCAGCGTCTTGGGACAGGGAGTCACAGATACGCAGTATTTT. Protein sequence: CASSVLGQGVTDTQYF.

This chain connects TRBV27 to TRBJ2-4; 10 bases match TRBD2. The CDR3 totals 16 residues. Germline CDR1 reads MNHEY; CDR2 reads SMNVEV (reference sequence). V gave up 0 bases and J gave up 5 bases; unmatched junction bases: 4. Here the CDR3 DNA reads TGTGCCAGCAGTTTATCCCACGGACTAGCGGAAAACATTCAGTACTTC. It translates to CASSLSHGLAENIQYF.

The chain's CDR3 is CASSLYVEQFF. CDR3 DNA sequence: TGTGCCAGCAGCTTGTATGTTGAGCAGTTCTTC. This chain joins TRBV11-2 and TRBJ2-1; D unclear. The germline V and J ends were trimmed by 3 bases and 9 bases, with 6 bases remaining between them. Germline V gene lookup returns CDR1 SGHAT and CDR2 FQNNGV. This CDR3 has 11 residues.

CDR3 sequence reads: CASSLADREWDYEQYF. The CDR3 nucleotides read TGTGCCAGCAGCTTAGCCGACAGGGAATGGGACTACGAGCAGTACTTC. The J gene is TRBJ2-7, the V gene TRBV11-2; 7 nucleotides align to TRBD1. Germline CDR1 is SGHAT and CDR2 is FQNNGV. Germline trimming cut 1 base from V and 3 bases from J; bases unmatched to any gene: 9. The CDR3 extends over 16 amino acids.

This clone has just a few counts. The chain carries TRBV9 and TRBJ2-3; D may be TRBD2 (6 bases). Germline V gene sequence: CDR1 SGDLS, CDR2 YYNGEE. The CDR3 totals 16 residues. V was shortened by 0 bases and J by 0 bases, with 11 bases between the two germline ends. CDR3 region: CASSVGGGISTDTQYF. Here the CDR3 DNA reads TGTGCCAGCAGCGTAGGTGGCGGGATTAGCACAGATACGCAGTATTTT.

The CDR3: CASRGDRGEGGFNSPLHF. The CDR3 DNA sequence: TGTGCCAGCAGAGGCGACAGGGGCGAGGGGGGCTTCAATTCACCCCTCCACTTT. The J gene is TRBJ1-6, the V gene TRBV28; 8 bases are shared with TRBD1. Trimming removed 6 bases from V and 7 bases from J; junction bases left unmatched: 17. CDR3 size: 18 residues. In germline, CDR1 is MDHEN, CDR2 SYDVKM.

This clone appeared once. The chain couples TRBV18 to TRBJ1-3, with unresolved D. Germline values: CDR1 KGHSH, CDR2 LQKENI. This CDR3 contains 16 residues. V gave up 0 bases and J gave up 0 bases, with 9 bases separating them. CDR3 bases: TGTGCCAGCTCACCACCGCGACAAAACTCTGGAAACACCATATATTTT. Amino acids: CASSPPRQNSGNTIYF.

The chain links TRBV6-5 to TRBJ1-5; D is perhaps TRBD1 (5 bases). V lost 6 bases and J lost 7, with 16 bases in between. CDR3 length equals 14 residues. The V gene's germline CDR1 is MNHEY and CDR2 SVGAGI. CDR3 residues: CASSSGLWGQPQHF. DNA of the CDR3: TGTGCCAGCAGCTCGGGACTTTGGGGACAGCCCCAGCATTTT.

The chain combines TRBV6-1 with TRBJ1-5; a weak D match, TRBD1 (5 bases). This CDR3 spans 14 amino acids. Germline CDR1 MNHNS, CDR2 SASEGT. Trimming left V 7 bases short and J 2 bases short, with 12 bases between. CDR3 bases: TGTGCCAGCATCGCCGGGGGTGGCAATCAGCCCCAGCATTTT. Translating gives CASIAGGGNQPQHF.

This chain uses TRBV5-1 with TRBJ2-5, with 8 bases lining up with TRBD1. Looked up from germline, CDR1 is SGHRS and CDR2 is YFSETQ. With V trimmed by 1 base and J by 5 bases, 7 bases remained unmatched. The CDR3 is 15 amino acids. The CDR3 spells CASSLWTGMEETQYF. In DNA, the CDR3 is TGCGCCAGCAGCTTGTGGACAGGGATGGAGGAGACCCAGTACTTC.

The V and J genes are TRBV10-2 and TRBJ1-5; D unclear. The CDR3 covers 15 residues. Trimming removed 5 bases from V and 1 base from J, with 12 bases in between. Germline assignment: CDR1 WSHSY and CDR2 SAAADI. The CDR3 loop reads CASSPGRSSNQPQHF. As DNA, the CDR3 is TGCGCCAGCAGTCCGGGGAGGTCGAGCAATCAGCCCCAGCATTTT.

The J gene is TRBJ2-1, the V gene TRBV28; possibly TRBD2 for D (5 bases). The CDR3 has 13 residues. CDR1 is MDHEN and CDR2 is SYDVKM in the germline V gene. V dropped 4 bases and J dropped 5 bases, with 9 bases sitting between them. The CDR3 bases are TGTGCCAGCAGTTCGGTTAGCGACAATGAGCAGTTCTTC. This codes for CASSSVSDNEQFF. Using reference TRBV28 and TRBJ2-1 for the parts outside the CDR3, the full variable domain is DVKVTQSSRYLVKRTGEKVFLECVQDMDHENMFWYRQDPGLGLRLIYFSYDVKMKEKGDIPEGYSVSREKKERFSLILESASTNQTSMYLCASSSVSDNEQFFGPGTRLTVL.

The chain employs TRBV6-5 and TRBJ2-1; the D gene is possibly TRBD2 (5 bases). V was trimmed by 6 bases and J by 5 bases, leaving 11 bases between them. The CDR3 is 13 amino acids. CDR1 is MNHEY, CDR2 SVGAGI, per germline. The CDR3 DNA sequence: TGTGCCAGCAGACTAGACCGAGACAATGAGCAGTTCTTC. Residues: CASRLDRDNEQFF.

V and J are TRBV6-6 and TRBJ1-5; possibly TRBD1 for D (6 bases). The CDR3 covers 14 residues. Trimming shortened V by 10 bases and J by 2 bases, and 15 bases separated the two germline ends. CDR1 is MNHNY and CDR2 is SVGAGI in the germline V gene (reference sequence). The CDR3 loop is CATRTAQGNQPQHF. The CDR3 DNA reads as TGTGCCACCCGGACAGCTCAAGGCAATCAGCCCCAGCATTTT.

The chain is built from TRBV9 and TRBJ2-3; 7 nucleotides agree with TRBD2. The CDR3 sequence is 15 residues long. Germline CDR1 is SGDLS and CDR2 is YYNGEE. V was pared by 4 bases and J by 4 bases, with 9 bases of the junction left unmatched. The chain's CDR3 is CASSWGGSVSDTQYF. The CDR3 bases are TGTGCCAGCAGCTGGGGCGGGAGCGTTTCAGATACGCAGTATTTT.

The rearrangement uses TRBV20-1 and TRBJ1-2; D uncertain. Germline-derived CDR1 and CDR2 are DFQATT and SNEGSKA (reference sequence). The CDR3 totals 11 residues. V lost 3 bases, J lost 6 bases, and 8 bases lay in between. CDR3 bases: TGCAGTGCTAGCCAGGCCAATGGCTACACCTTC. Protein product: CSASQANGYTF.

CDR3 nucleotide sequence: TGTGCCAGCAGACAGACAGAAGCCTACGAGCAGTACTTC. It yields the protein CASRQTEAYEQYF. The rearrangement links TRBV6-5 to TRBJ2-7; possibly TRBD1 for D (5 bases). Looked up from germline, CDR1 is MNHEY and CDR2 is SVGAGI. The CDR3 loop spans 13 amino acids. V gave up 6 bases and J gave up 2 bases, with 11 bases separating them.

The genes are TRBV19 and TRBJ2-1, with a tentative D call TRBD2 (6 bases). Trimming stripped 10 bases from V and 9 bases from J, with 28 bases between. The CDR3 extends over 16 amino acids. The V gene's germline CDR1 is LNHDA and CDR2 SQIVND (reference sequence). The CDR3 nucleotides are TGTGCCAACTCCTCTCCCAACAGGACTATAACCAGTGAGCAGTTCTTC. Protein: CANSSPNRTITSEQFF.

The chain has TRBV7-9 and TRBJ1-4, with 8 positions matching TRBD1. V shed 5 bases, J shed 0 bases, and the junction held 11 bases outside the gene matches. Germline assignment: CDR1 SEHNR and CDR2 FQNEAQ (reference sequence). The CDR3 is 18 residues long. The CDR3 nucleotides are TGTGCCAGCAGCGCGACAGGGGCGAGGGGTGCAACTAATGAAAAACTGTTTTTT. This codes for CASSATGARGATNEKLFF.

V usage is TRBV7-9 and J usage is TRBJ1-2; the D gene is possibly TRBD1 (5 bases). The germline gives CDR1 SEHNR, CDR2 FQNEAQ (reference sequence). CDR3 length: 17 residues. The germline V and J ends were trimmed by 3 bases and 4 bases, with 21 bases remaining between them. CDR3 bases: TGTGCCAGCAGCTTGTCCGCCACGGCCAACAGGTTCTATGGCTACACCTTC. Protein: CASSLSATANRFYGYTF.

The chain joins TRBV29-1 to TRBJ2-1, with D hard to call. With 6 bases removed from V and 7 bases from J, the gap between germline ends came to 16 bases. This CDR3 region has 13 residues. Looked up from germline, CDR1 is SQVTM and CDR2 is ANQGSEA. The CDR3 coding sequence is TGCAGCGTGTACAGTACCCTTGGGAATGAGCAGTTCTTC. Protein product: CSVYSTLGNEQFF.